The 27 T cell receptor beta chains below all came from one sample that was sequenced in a study of blood T cells in healthy people across ages. The second PCR ran about 6 to 11 cycles with a sample-barcoded 5' primer and J-beta primers. In TCRdb, the 5' RACE reads were re-called with MiXCR into one record per CDR3 protein. The top ten clones hold approximately 7.7% of a sample with 1.5 million to 2 million distinct CDR3 sequences, over 25% of them seen once. The sequenced material came from blood. The receptor set was obtained from a woman under 40 in good health.

The chain carries TRBV12-3 or TRBV12-4 and TRBJ2-1; TRBD2 agrees at 10 bases. The CDR3 has 15 residues. J lost 5 bases, V lost 7 bases, and 8 bases had no gene match. The chain's CDR3 is CASINSGRSHNEQFF. CDR3 coding DNA: TGTGCCAGCATCAATAGCGGGAGGAGTCACAATGAGCAGTTCTTC.

The rearrangement joins TRBV11-2 to TRBJ2-5, with D perhaps TRBD2 (7 bases). V was shortened by 4 bases and J by 11 bases, with 20 bases between the two germline ends. The CDR3 has 14 amino acids. The V gene's germline CDR1 is SGHAT and CDR2 FQNNGV. The CDR3, as DNA: TGTGCCAGCAGCTATACAGGGTTAGGGGGGGAGCAGTACTTC. It encodes CASSYTGLGGEQYF.

The gene calls are TRBV6-1 and TRBJ2-7; perhaps TRBD1 as D (6 bases). This CDR3 contains 16 residues. Trimming left V 7 bases short and J 2 bases short, with 21 bases between. From germline, CDR1 is MNHNS and CDR2 SASEGT. The CDR3 loop reads CASTISQGRFPYEQYF. DNA of the CDR3: TGTGCCAGCACCATTTCACAGGGAAGGTTTCCCTACGAGCAGTACTTC.

To note about this clonotype: The germline gene is not matched at one end of the junction; a read error may be the cause. The rearrangement links TRBV12-5 to TRBJ2-1; 9 positions match TRBD1. CDR1 and CDR2 from the germline V gene are LGHNT and FRNRAP. CDR3 length equals 17 residues. The CDR3 is CASGLVLPDRGIGEQVF. CDR3 nucleotides: TGTGCTAGTGGTTTGGTACTCCCGGACAGGGGAATCGGTGAGCAGGTCTTC.

The J gene is TRBJ1-2, the V gene TRBV3-1; D gene unclear. The germline CDR1 and CDR2 sequences are LGHDT and YNNKEL (reference sequence). CDR3 size: 12 residues. The V end lost 5 bases, the J end lost 10 bases, and 14 bases lay between the germline ends. The CDR3 reads CASSYSTGDYTF. In DNA form, the CDR3 reads TGTGCCAGCAGCTATTCGACGGGAGACTACACCTTC.

This clonotype was observed a handful of times. V and J are TRBV28 and TRBJ2-5; possibly TRBD2 for D (6 bases). V lost 8 bases, J lost 5 bases, and 15 bases lay in between. Germline V lookup: CDR1 MDHEN, CDR2 SYDVKM. This CDR3 is built from 13 residues. In nucleotides, the CDR3 is TGTGCCAGCCCCGAACGCGGGGCGGAGACCCAGTACTTC. This codes for CASPERGAETQYF.

The chain carries TRBV7-9 and TRBJ1-4; D unresolved. The germline V and J ends were trimmed by 1 base and 2 bases, with 8 bases remaining between them. From germline, CDR1 is SEHNR and CDR2 FQNEAQ (reference sequence). The CDR3 loop spans 15 amino acids. The CDR3 bases are TGTGCCAGCAGCTTAGTGGTGGGGACTAATGAAAAACTGTTTTTT. Encoded protein: CASSLVVGTNEKLFF.

The rearrangement uses TRBV6-1 and TRBJ1-5; the D is unclear. Germline V gene lookup returns CDR1 MNHNS and CDR2 SASEGT. This CDR3 contains 14 residues. V shed 4 bases and J shed 6 bases, with 13 bases lying between them. The CDR3 DNA reads as TGTGCCAGCAGTGCATCGTTGGGCGCTCAGCCCCAGCATTTT. As protein: CASSASLGAQPQHF.

This chain connects TRBV5-1 to TRBJ2-1; TRBD1 matches 8 bases. Germline V gene sequence: CDR1 SGHRS, CDR2 YFSETQ. The junction had 4 bases not matched to a gene; V was cut back by 3 bases and J by 5 bases. This CDR3 has 14 amino acids. CDR3 bases: TGCGCCAGCAGCTATCAGGGGGCGCACAATGAGCAGTTCTTC. Amino acid sequence: CASSYQGAHNEQFF.

This chain's CDR3 is CSASEGQKETQYF. The CDR3 nucleotides read TGCAGTGCTAGTGAGGGACAGAAAGAGACCCAGTACTTC. V usage is TRBV20-1 and J usage is TRBJ2-5; 7 bases line up with TRBD1. With 3 bases clipped from V and 3 bases from J, the junction kept 4 bases outside the gene matches. This CDR3 contains 13 residues. Germline V CDR1 and CDR2: DFQATT, SNEGSKA (reference sequence).

Ten or more counts support this clonotype. J is TRBJ1-2 and V is TRBV27; TRBD1 agrees at 8 bases. From germline, CDR1 is MNHEY and CDR2 SMNVEV (reference sequence). CDR3 size: 14 residues. J was trimmed by 10 bases and V by 4 bases; bases with no gene match: 11. CDR3 residues: CASSSRDRRPDYTF. The CDR3 coding sequence is TGTGCCAGCAGTTCAAGGGACAGGCGCCCAGACTACACCTTC.

This rearrangement joins TRBV29-1 to TRBJ2-1; D is ambiguous. This CDR3 is built from 12 residues. V was cut by 7 bases and J by 9 bases, with 16 bases left in between. Germline values: CDR1 SQVTM, CDR2 ANQGSEA. The CDR3 nucleotides are TGCAGCGCCCCTGGTATGGGCGGTGAGCAGTTCTTC. This encodes CSAPGMGGEQFF.

This clonotype appeared a few times. This chain uses TRBV6-2 or TRBV6-3 with TRBJ2-1, with TRBD1 as a possible D gene (5 bases). V was clipped by 7 bases and J by 6 bases, with 10 bases between them. Germline values: CDR1 MNHEY, CDR2 SVGEGT. CDR3 size: 12 residues. The CDR3 nucleotides read TGTGCCAGCAAGGGGTTGGGCAATGAGCAGTTCTTC. It encodes CASKGLGNEQFF.

This clonotype showed up just a few times. The chain links TRBV6-2 or TRBV6-3 to TRBJ1-5, with D maybe TRBD1 (5 bases). The germline CDR1 and CDR2 sequences are MNHEY and SVGEGT. V dropped 8 bases and J dropped 6 bases, with 17 bases sitting between them. CDR3 length: 14 amino acids. CDR3 nucleotides: TGTGCCAGCGGGAGGGGAGAGTATGGTCAGCCCCAGCATTTT. This translates into CASGRGEYGQPQHF.

This clonotype was found a few times. V is TRBV20-1 and J is TRBJ2-7; 8 positions match TRBD2. Per germline, CDR1 DFQATT and CDR2 SNEGSKA (reference sequence). The CDR3 has 13 amino acids. V lost 3 bases, J lost 4 bases, and 5 bases stayed unmatched. CDR3 nucleotides: TGCAGTGCTAGTTCCGGGGGGGGTTACGAGCAGTACTTC. It codes for CSASSGGGYEQYF.

This clonotype appeared a single time. The CDR3 nucleotides are TGTGCCACCTCACCTACAGTACGCAATCAGCCCCAGCATTTT. This sequence encodes CATSPTVRNQPQHF. The chain joins TRBV3-1 to TRBJ1-5; D uncertain. Between the trimmed V and J ends, which lost 10 bases and 2 bases, there was a span of 15 bases. Per the germline V gene, CDR1 is LGHDT and CDR2 is YNNKEL (reference sequence). This CDR3 is 14 amino acids long.

The sample holds a few counts of this clonotype. A much larger clone is a single base away; this may be a read error. The chain couples TRBV11-2 to TRBJ2-2; D call uncertain. Germline V gene data show CDR1 as SGHAT and CDR2 as FQNNGV. The CDR3 runs to 13 residues. Trimming left V 1 base short and J 7 bases short, with 7 bases between. CDR3 bases: TGTGCCAGCAGCTTAGTTATGAGCGGGGAGCTGTTTTTT. It specifies CASSLVMSGELFF.

J is TRBJ2-3 and V is TRBV30; D unclear. Trimming took off 2 bases at V and 6 bases at J, with 6 bases between the two ends. The CDR3 totals 11 residues. CDR1 and CDR2 from the germline V gene are GTSNPN and SVGIG (reference sequence). CDR3 sequence (DNA): TGTGCCTGGAGTACCCCTGATACGCAGTATTTT. Amino acid sequence: CAWSTPDTQYF.

To note about this clonotype: With a much larger clone just one base away, this may be a read error. The chain combines TRBV12-3 or TRBV12-4 with TRBJ2-5; 7 bases align to TRBD2. The J call is in doubt because the DNA end fits TRBJ2-7 better. The CDR3 contains 16 residues. This CDR3 is CASSPDGLVGNYEQYF. The CDR3 bases are TGTGCCAGCAGTCCGGACGGACTAGTGGGGAATTACGAGCAGTACTTC.

The table lists this clonotype with a few counts. The chain couples TRBV10-3 to TRBJ1-1; tentative D call: TRBD1 (5 bases). The germline CDR1 and CDR2 sequences are ENHRY and SYGVKD. The CDR3 contains 15 residues. V lost 0 bases to trimming and J lost 4 bases, with 12 bases between them. The CDR3 region has the DNA TGTGCCATCAGTGAGTCGCGCGGGGCGGGCACTGAAGCTTTCTTT. It specifies CAISESRGAGTEAFF.

The V call is TRBV15, the J call TRBJ1-1; unclear D gene. This CDR3 region has 15 residues. The germline gives CDR1 LNHNV, CDR2 YYDKDF (reference sequence). V was pared by 3 bases and J by 4 bases, with 15 bases between. CDR3 region: CATSSDAHLSTEAFF. The CDR3 DNA follows: TGTGCCACCAGCAGCGATGCCCATCTGAGCACTGAAGCTTTCTTT.

The chain has TRBV5-1 and TRBJ1-1; D unresolved. The CDR3 consists of 16 residues. The V and J ends lost 0 bases and 2 bases respectively, with 14 bases between them. CDR1 and CDR2 (germline): SGHRS, YFSETQ. The chain's CDR3 is CASSLEQLALNTEAFF. In DNA form, the CDR3 reads TGCGCCAGCAGCTTGGAACAGCTAGCACTAAACACTGAAGCTTTCTTT.

The table lists this clonotype with a few counts. V and J are TRBV5-1 and TRBJ1-6, with TRBD1 identical over 9 bases. Germline V CDR1 and CDR2: SGHRS, YFSETQ. CDR3 length: 16 residues. J was trimmed by 10 bases and V by 4 bases; bases with no gene match: 12. In nucleotides, the CDR3 is TGCGCCAGCAGCGAATCGCCCGGGACAGGGCACTCACCCCTCCACTTT. Amino acids: CASSESPGTGHSPLHF.

J is TRBJ2-2 and V is TRBV28; D unresolved. This CDR3 comprises 11 residues. V was pared by 7 bases and J by 9 bases, with 9 bases between. Germline lookup yields CDR1 MDHEN and CDR2 SYDVKM. The CDR3 nucleotides are TGTGCCAGCACCAGTCCCCGGGAGCTGTTTTTT. Residues: CASTSPRELFF.

The V and J genes are TRBV20-1 and TRBJ2-7; D not certain. V was trimmed by 0 bases and J by 10 bases, leaving 13 bases between them. The germline V gene has CDR1 DFQATT and CDR2 SNEGSKA (reference sequence). The CDR3 length is 12 residues. As DNA, the CDR3 is TGCAGTGCTAGAGATGACCGATTCACCCAGTACTTC. Translating gives CSARDDRFTQYF.

This clonotype was detected only a few times. The genes are TRBV2 and TRBJ2-5; 7 nucleotides align to TRBD2. The V segment lost 4 bases and the J segment 0 bases; nucleotides outside the gene matches: 2. Per germline, CDR1 SNHLY and CDR2 FYNNEI. The CDR3 contains 14 residues. The CDR3 region has the DNA TGTGCCAGCAGTGGGGACTACTACCAAGAGACCCAGTACTTC. It translates to CASSGDYYQETQYF.

This clonotype has only a few counts. The chain recombines TRBV10-3 with TRBJ2-7, with 12 bases aligning to TRBD2. V lost 4 bases to trimming and J lost 6 bases; unmatched junction nucleotides: 10. In germline, CDR1 is ENHRY, CDR2 SYGVKD. CDR3 length: 16 residues. CDR3 amino acids: CAISGPRLAGVGEQYF. CDR3 nucleotide sequence: TGTGCCATCAGTGGACCGAGACTAGCGGGAGTTGGCGAGCAGTACTTC.